This TCR beta chain was sequenced in a study of CD8 T cells in ankylosing spondylitis. Study-wide findings and caveats: Blood of patients with ankylosing spondylitis appeared to be characterized by a TCR beta motif of about eight highly homologous variants.

Note on this clonotype: Its antigen is currently unknown.

TCRdb reprocessed the 5' RACE reads with MiXCR, giving one entry per CDR3 protein. There are 230,000 or so distinct CDR3 sequences in the sample; 20% to 30% occur only once, and approximately 0.61% lies in the top ten. The CDR3 has 15 amino acids. With 5 bases removed from V and 7 bases from J, the gap between germline ends came to 18 bases. Germline CDR1 MNHNS, CDR2 SASEGT. The sequencing sample was made of blood, either unsorted or a sorted T cell fraction (not recorded which). The receptor was derived from a male donor with ankylosing spondylitis or in good health (not recorded which). This rearrangement joins TRBV6-1 to TRBJ2-1, with D hard to call. The CDR3 DNA reads TGTGCCAGCAGTCCTGGGTGGTTCCGAGAGAATGAGCAGTTCTTC. It is translated as CASSPGWFRENEQFF.